The rows below give T cell receptor beta chains drawn from one sample of a study of T cell responses to AZD1222 COVID-19 vaccine. TCRdb's copy holds only in-frame clones and misses some; the assay was immunoSEQ multiplex PCR. The sample has 66,000 or so clones; approximately 85% are singletons. Sequenced material: peripheral blood, taken on day 0 of MenACWY control vaccination. The source of these receptors is an adult in good health. The CDR3 runs from the conserved cysteine through the conserved F or W. A D gene is named only where the DNA matches it firmly. For some rows the clone size is stated as once, few or many, or as a class when expanded; others skip it.

j_gene	abundance	d_gene	v_gene	CDR3aa	CDR3nt
TRBJ1-1	few	NA	TRBV7-3	CASSLGRNTEAFF	TGTGCCAGCAGCTTGGGCAGAAACACTGAAGCTTTCTTT
TRBJ1-2	NA	NA	TRBV4-2	CASSQDRRGGYTF	TGTGCCAGCAGCCAAGATCGGCGGGGTGGCTACACCTTC
TRBJ2-7	NA	TRBD2	TRBV13	CASRTSGSYEQYF	TGTGCCAGCCGGACTAGCGGTTCCTACGAGCAGTACTTC
TRBJ1-2	NA	TRBD1	TRBV28	CASSLPDRGQGGYTF	TGTGCCAGCAGTTTACCCGACAGGGGGCAGGGCGGCTACACCTTC
TRBJ2-6	few	TRBD1	TRBV5-1	CASSPTWTGGAGANVLTF	TGCGCCAGCAGCCCTACTTGGACAGGGGGCGCGGGGGCCAACGTCCTGACTTTC
TRBJ2-1	NA	NA	TRBV7-9	CASSLGQGSYNEQFF	TGTGCCAGCAGCTTAGGTCAGGGATCCTACAATGAGCAGTTCTTC
TRBJ2-6	NA	NA	TRBV28	CAMGGSTGANVLTF	TGTGCCATGGGTGGGTCTACTGGGGCCAACGTCCTGACTTTC
TRBJ2-3	NA	NA	TRBV12-2	CASRPKPLAGPYTDTQYF	TGTGCAAGTCGCCCCAAGCCCCTAGCGGGGCCCTACACAGATACGCAGTATTTT
TRBJ1-4	once	NA	TRBV25-1	CASRRGNEKLFF	TGTGCCAGCCGGAGGGGAAATGAAAAACTGTTTTTT
TRBJ2-5	once	NA	TRBV4-3	CASSQDMGGLQYF	TGCGCCAGCAGCCAAGACATGGGGGGGCTCCAGTACTTC
TRBJ2-7	NA	NA	TRBV6-2/TRBV6-3	CASSYSAGRHEQYF	TGTGCCAGCAGTTACTCGGCAGGGAGGCACGAGCAGTACTTC
TRBJ1-2	NA	NA	TRBV18	CASSSRPPPNYGYTF	TGTGCCAGCTCCTCACGCCCACCACCTAACTATGGCTACACCTTC
TRBJ2-1	NA	TRBD2	TRBV9	CASSVGLAGEQFF	TGTGCCAGCAGCGTAGGACTAGCGGGGGAGCAGTTCTTC
TRBJ2-3	NA	TRBD1	TRBV10-3	CAISNRGQGYSTDTQYF	TGTGCCATCAGTAACCGCGGACAGGGATATAGCACAGATACGCAGTATTTT
TRBJ1-1	NA	NA	TRBV3-1/TRBV3-2	CASSPGRDVKAFF	TGTGCCAGCAGCCCTGGTCGGGACGTGAAAGCTTTCTTT
TRBJ1-1	NA	TRBD1	TRBV30	CAWSSSRTGAKTEAFF	TGTGCCTGGTCCTCCTCCAGGACAGGGGCTAAAACTGAAGCTTTCTTT
TRBJ1-3	NA	NA	TRBV18	CASSPPTEDTIYF	TGTGCCAGCTCACCACCGACGGAAGACACCATATATTTT
TRBJ1-2	NA	NA	TRBV4-1	CASSQESVVEVRGYTF	TGCGCCAGCAGCCAAGAATCGGTAGTGGAGGTACGAGGCTACACCTTC
TRBJ1-2	NA	NA	TRBV6-6	CASTPLRGANYGYTF	TGTGCCAGCACCCCCCTGAGGGGTGCTAACTATGGCTACACCTTC
TRBJ1-1	NA	NA	TRBV6-5	CASAEGGGRAFF	TGTGCCAGCGCCGAGGGAGGGGGGCGTGCTTTCTTT
TRBJ1-6	NA	NA	TRBV3-1/TRBV3-2	CASSQERYSPLHF	TGTGCCAGCAGCCAAGAACGGTATTCACCCCTCCACTTT
TRBJ2-7	NA	NA	TRBV2	CASSDFVWGLEQYF	TGTGCCAGCAGTGACTTCGTTTGGGGGCTCGAGCAGTACTTC
TRBJ2-2	NA	TRBD1	TRBV11-1	CASSLLQGGTGELFF	TGTGCCAGCAGCTTACTACAGGGGGGCACCGGGGAGCTGTTTTTT
TRBJ1-2	few	NA	TRBV15	CATSRVGGGYTF	TGTGCCACCAGCAGAGTGGGGGGTGGCTACACCTTC
TRBJ1-2	NA	NA	TRBV5-8	CASSLVTFNYGYTF	TGTGCCAGCAGCTTGGTCACTTTTAACTATGGCTACACCTTC
TRBJ1-1	once	NA	TRBV30	CAWSVQVGGTEAFF	TGTGCCTGGAGTGTACAGGTAGGCGGCACTGAAGCTTTCTTT
TRBJ1-4	NA	NA	TRBV7-8	CASSLGVNEKLFF	TGTGCCAGCAGCTTAGGGGTTAATGAAAAACTGTTTTTT
TRBJ1-1	NA	NA	TRBV6-5	CASTQNTEAFF	TGTGCCAGCACCCAGAACACTGAAGCTTTCTTT
TRBJ1-5	NA	NA	TRBV21-1	CASSKGPNNQPQHF	TGTGCCAGCAGCAAGGGACCAAACAATCAGCCCCAGCATTTT
TRBJ2-3	NA	NA	TRBV5-6	CASSLVSDTDTQYF	TGTGCCAGCAGCTTGGTGAGCGACACAGATACGCAGTATTTT
TRBJ2-3	NA	TRBD2	TRBV7-3	CASSLSGRYTDTQYF	TGTGCCAGCTCCCTTAGCGGGAGATATACAGATACGCAGTATTTT
TRBJ1-1	NA	NA	TRBV20-1	CSATTPQKAFF	TGCAGTGCTACGACCCCCCAGAAAGCTTTCTTT
TRBJ1-3	NA	NA	TRBV7-2	CASSYRPGNTIYF	TGTGCCAGCAGTTACCGGCCTGGAAACACCATATATTTT
TRBJ1-2	NA	TRBD1	TRBV3-1/TRBV3-2	CASTTGGYGYTF	TGTGCCAGCACCACAGGGGGCTATGGCTACACCTTC
TRBJ1-2	few	NA	TRBV13	CASRQFGTQNRYGYTF	TGTGCCAGCAGACAATTCGGGACCCAGAATCGCTATGGCTACACCTTC
TRBJ1-6	NA	NA	TRBV5-5	CASSLVDGPPLHF	TGTGCCAGCAGCTTGGTGGACGGCCCACCCCTCCACTTT